Below, 6 T cell receptor beta chains from the same sample are listed, as sequenced in a study of CD8+ T cells in alopecia areata. RNA extraction was followed by reverse transcription into cDNA, which acted as the sequencing template. Produced via immunoSEQ multiplex PCR; TCRdb's table is partial and in-frame only. The sample records about 150,000 clones, roughly 62% being singletons. The sequenced sample was CD4+ T cells sorted from blood, obtained at week 0. The receptors here all came from a human donor with alopecia areata.

This chain uses TRBV5-6 with TRBJ2-6; no definite D call. The V gene lost 2 bases and the J gene lost 0 bases, with 9 bases spanning the gap. The CDR3 contains 16 residues. Per the germline V gene, CDR1 is SGHDT and CDR2 is YYEEEE. In DNA, the CDR3 is TGTGCCAGCAGCTTCCCAGGCCCCTCTGGGGCCAACGTCCTGACTTTC. Residues: CASSFPGPSGANVLTF. The full variable domain, its missing parts supplied by reference TRBV5-6 and TRBJ2-6, is DAGVTQSPTHLIKTRGQQVTLRCSPKSGHDTVSWYQQALGQGPQFIFQYYEEEERQRGNFPDRFSGHQFPNYSSELNVNALLLGDSALYLCASSFPGPSGANVLTFGAGSRLTVL.

The chain uses TRBV2 and TRBJ1-2, with D possibly TRBD1 on 5 matching bases. This CDR3 is built from 13 residues. Trimming stripped 7 bases from V and 4 bases from J, with 13 bases between. Looked up from germline, CDR1 is SNHLY and CDR2 is FYNNEI. In DNA form, the CDR3 reads TGTGCCAGCACTAGTGACGGGGGCTATGGCTACACCTTC. Encoded protein: CASTSDGGYGYTF.

The rearrangement uses TRBV2 and TRBJ2-7; unclear D gene. Trimming removed 8 bases from V and 2 bases from J, with 13 bases in between. From germline, CDR1 is SNHLY and CDR2 FYNNEI. This CDR3 has 13 residues. The CDR3 sequence is CASRPQNPYEQYF. The CDR3 DNA reads TGTGCCAGCCGCCCACAGAACCCCTACGAGCAGTACTTC.

The chain employs TRBV5-4 and TRBJ1-4, with 11 positions matching TRBD1. In germline, CDR1 is SGHNT, CDR2 YYREEE (reference sequence). The CDR3 contains 15 residues. V shed 1 base and J 10 bases; nucleotides not matched to a gene: 6. The chain's CDR3 is CASSLFGQGAGKLFF. The CDR3 DNA follows: TGTGCCAGCAGCTTGTTTGGACAGGGGGCGGGAAAACTGTTTTTT.

As regards this clone: This same CDR3 is encoded by further DNA sequences in the sample. The gene calls are TRBV6-4 and TRBJ2-3; the D is unclear. Deletions cut 4 bases from V and 0 bases from J, with 5 bases between. The CDR3 consists of 13 residues. The germline CDR1 and CDR2 sequences are MRHNA and SNTAGT. The CDR3 spells CASSGASTDTQYF. Written as DNA, the CDR3 is TGTGCCAGCAGTGGCGCAAGCACAGATACGCAGTATTTT.

The chain has TRBV7-9 and TRBJ2-3, with 10 bases that match TRBD2. Losses at the gene ends were 1 base for V and 4 bases for J; bases not matched to a gene: 2. Germline V lookup: CDR1 SEHNR, CDR2 FQNEAQ (reference sequence). The CDR3 is 15 residues long. The CDR3 coding sequence is TGTGCCAGCAGCTTAGATCTAGCGGGGGCAGATACGCAGTATTTT. Translation: CASSLDLAGADTQYF. Drawing the rest from reference TRBV7-9 and TRBJ2-3, the complete variable domain is DTGVSQNPRHKITKRGQNVTFRCDPISEHNRLYWYRQTLGQGPEFLTYFQNEAQLEKSRLLSDRFSAERPKGSFSTLEIQRTEQGDSAMYLCASSLDLAGADTQYFGPGTRLTVL.